This TCR beta chain was captured in a study of blood T cell repertoires in COVID-19. Study in general: Sites across the United States, Italy and Spain contributed samples from acute and convalescent COVID-19. The analysed material was cDNA or gDNA that came from T cells, B-cell-depleted T cells, or PBMCs.

Original analysis: Scientists estimated how many nucleated cells there were by amplifying reference gene primers. Sequencing was performed with immunoSEQ multiplex PCR; in TCRdb, only in-frame clones are kept and a portion is missing. Clone size and the V and J calls come from that table; the DNA yielded D and trimming. This sample has about 480,000 clones, with less than 90% found just once. In germline, CDR1 is LGHNA, CDR2 YNFKEQ. CDR3 length: 13 amino acids. V shed 1 base and J shed 8 bases, with 6 bases lying between them. The sequence derives from a woman in her forties or fifties with COVID-19, enrolled during active disease. V and J are TRBV4-2 and TRBJ1-6, with D unresolved. Source material: peripheral blood. The chain's CDR3 is CASSQVGDSPLHF. The CDR3 DNA reads as TGTGCCAGCAGCCAAGTTGGAGATTCACCCCTCCACTTT.